Each of the 18 T cell receptor beta chains below was sequenced from the same sample in a study of blood T cell repertoires in COVID-19. Repertoires were generated with immunoSEQ multiplex PCR, while TCRdb's copy carries only in-frame clones and drops some. The sample has 55,000 to 65,000 clones; 70% to 85% are singletons. Sequencing was done on a sample of peripheral blood. These TCRs come from a man in his fifties or sixties with acute or convalescent COVID-19.

This rearrangement joins TRBV29-1 to TRBJ2-5; weak D call: TRBD1 (5 bases). Germline lookup yields CDR1 SQVTM and CDR2 ANQGSEA. Between the trimmed V and J ends, which lost 3 bases and 5 bases, there was a span of 16 bases. This CDR3 spans 14 amino acids. The CDR3 DNA sequence: TGCAGCGTTGAGCTTAGCAGGGCGACGGAGACCCAGTACTTC. The encoded protein is CSVELSRATETQYF.

The DNA for the CDR3 is TGTGCCAGCAGCACACTACCATCTGCCGGGACAGGGATCTACGAGCAGTACTTC. Translating gives CASSTLPSAGTGIYEQYF. V and J are TRBV21-1 and TRBJ2-7; the table's D call of TRBD1 was not tested on the DNA. TRBV21-1 is a pseudogene segment. The CDR3 sequence is 18 residues long.

The rearrangement joins TRBV6-5 to TRBJ1-1; D uncertain. Germline V gene sequence: CDR1 MNHEY, CDR2 SVGAGI. CDR3 length: 13 residues. The ends were cut back, 7 bases at V and 0 bases at J, with 9 bases in the middle. CDR3 loop: CASKESMNTEAFF. The CDR3 nucleotides read TGTGCCAGCAAAGAATCTATGAACACTGAAGCTTTCTTT.

The chain employs TRBV9 and TRBJ1-1; D might be TRBD1 (6 bases). This CDR3 contains 13 residues. CDR1 and CDR2 (germline): SGDLS, YYNGEE. V was cut by 6 bases and J by 5 bases, with 14 bases left in between. This chain's CDR3 is CASTQGLGTEAFF. CDR3 DNA: TGTGCCAGCACCCAGGGGTTAGGGACTGAAGCTTTCTTT.

V gene TRBV18 combines with J gene TRBJ1-1; D is unresolved. V was clipped by 4 bases and J by 4 bases, with 13 bases between them. Germline CDR1 and CDR2: KGHSH and LQKENI. The CDR3 contains 14 residues. Here the CDR3 DNA reads TGTGCCAGCTCACGGATTCCGGGAGGCACTGAAGCTTTCTTT. Residues: CASSRIPGGTEAFF.

The chain recombines TRBV4-1 with TRBJ2-1; 8 bases align to TRBD2. Per the germline V gene, CDR1 is MGHRA and CDR2 is YSYEKL. Unmatched junction bases numbered 6, after V lost 1 base and J lost 10 bases. The CDR3 is 14 amino acids. CDR3 sequence: CASSQGLAGVEQFF. The CDR3 DNA sequence: TGCGCCAGCAGCCAAGGTCTAGCGGGTGTGGAGCAGTTCTTC.

The chain carries TRBV5-1 and TRBJ2-3, with 8 bases aligning to TRBD2. This CDR3 spans 15 amino acids. Per germline, CDR1 SGHRS and CDR2 YFSETQ. J was trimmed by 0 bases and V by 4 bases; bases with no gene match: 4. In DNA form, the CDR3 reads TGCGCCAGCAGCCGGGGGGGCCAGAGCACAGATACGCAGTATTTT. Residues: CASSRGGQSTDTQYF.

The chain links TRBV6-6 to TRBJ1-5; D is uncertain. The CDR3 consists of 12 residues. V was shortened by 4 bases and J by 7 bases, with 8 bases between the two germline ends. The germline V gene has CDR1 MNHNY and CDR2 SVGAGI (reference sequence). The CDR3 bases are TGTGCCAGCAGTTTACAACGCCAGCCCCAGCATTTT. Protein product: CASSLQRQPQHF.

This clone was counted only a few times. The chain uses TRBV5-1 and TRBJ1-2, with 7 bases aligning to TRBD1. The CDR3 runs to 15 residues. The V segment lost 3 bases and the J segment 5 bases; nucleotides outside the gene matches: 10. CDR1 is SGHRS, CDR2 YFSETQ, per germline. CDR3 coding DNA: TGCGCCAGCAGCTCGACGTCCGGGACAGTATATGGCTACACCTTC. Amino acids: CASSSTSGTVYGYTF.

This chain uses TRBV28 with TRBJ1-5; 9 nucleotides line up with TRBD1. The CDR3 extends over 14 amino acids. Germline CDR1 and CDR2: MDHEN and SYDVKM. Trimming removed 8 bases from V and 1 base from J; junction bases left unmatched: 3. The CDR3 nucleotides read TGTGCCAGCTGGGACAGGGAGAGCAATCAGCCCCAGCATTTT. Its translation: CASWDRESNQPQHF.

The chain combines TRBV5-6 with TRBJ1-4; a weak D match, TRBD1 (5 bases). CDR1 and CDR2 (germline): SGHDT, YYEEEE. V was trimmed by 0 bases and J by 4 bases, leaving 10 bases between them. This CDR3 spans 15 amino acids. The CDR3 DNA follows: TGTGCCAGCAGCTTGGCGACAGCCTATAATGAAAAACTGTTTTTT. Translating gives CASSLATAYNEKLFF.

The CDR3 loop reads CASSARVNTEAFF. The CDR3 DNA reads TGTGCCAGCAGCGCCAGGGTGAACACTGAAGCTTTCTTT. V usage is TRBV7-3 and J usage is TRBJ1-1; D perhaps matches TRBD1 (5 bases). Germline CDR1 is SGHTA and CDR2 is FQGTGA. The V end lost 5 bases, the J end lost 0 bases, and 7 bases lay between the germline ends. The CDR3 spans 13 residues.

This clone was counted a few times. The chain combines TRBV4-1 with TRBJ1-2; 10 bases are a match to TRBD1. This CDR3 has 15 residues. V gave up 4 bases and J gave up 4 bases; unmatched junction bases: 6. The V gene's germline CDR1 is MGHRA and CDR2 YSYEKL. This CDR3 is CASSPRQGASYGYTF. The CDR3 DNA reads TGCGCCAGCAGCCCCCGACAGGGGGCGAGCTATGGCTACACCTTC.

The chain joins TRBV13 to TRBJ2-1; 7 nucleotides agree with TRBD1. The CDR3 is 13 amino acids. With 5 bases clipped from V and 7 bases from J, the junction kept 5 bases outside the gene matches. The germline gives CDR1 PRHDT, CDR2 FYEKMQ (reference sequence). The CDR3 here is CASSPRDSNEQFF. The CDR3, as DNA: TGTGCCAGCAGCCCGAGGGACAGTAATGAGCAGTTCTTC.

The count of this clone is one. The rearrangement joins TRBV23-1 to TRBJ1-3, with a tentative D call TRBD1 (5 bases). TRBV23-1 is recorded as an ORF, its role being uncertain. There are 12 residues in the CDR3. V lost 7 bases and J 8 bases, leaving 12 bases between the germline ends. CDR3 coding DNA: TGCGCCAGCACCCACGGGGGGGACACCATATATTTT. It encodes CASTHGGDTIYF.

The chain has TRBV11-2 and TRBJ2-7; 9 bases agree with TRBD1. This CDR3 comprises 16 residues. Germline values: CDR1 SGHAT, CDR2 FQNNGV. V lost 5 bases and J lost 2; bases outside the gene matches: 10. The CDR3 DNA follows: TGTGCCAGCAGCGTCACACAGGGGGCTCAGGCCTACGAGCAGTACTTC. Amino acid sequence: CASSVTQGAQAYEQYF.

This clone was seen only once. CDR3: CASSLAGSYNEQFF. The CDR3 DNA reads as TGTGCCAGCAGCTTAGCGGGCTCCTACAATGAGCAGTTCTTC. The chain is built from TRBV11-3 and TRBJ2-1, with D unclear. Trimming stripped 1 base from V and 0 bases from J, with 4 bases between. This CDR3 is built from 14 residues. Looked up from germline, CDR1 is SGHNT and CDR2 is YENEEA.

V is TRBV7-3 and J is TRBJ2-1, with 9 bases aligning to TRBD2. The CDR3 is 14 amino acids. Germline V lookup: CDR1 SGHTA, CDR2 FQGTGA. V shed 2 bases and J 7 bases; nucleotides not matched to a gene: 3. The CDR3 coding sequence is TGTGCCAGCAGCTTACTAGCGGGGTATAATGAGCAGTTCTTC. It codes for CASSLLAGYNEQFF.